Presented here are 12 T cell receptor beta chains from one specimen sequenced in a study of blood T cell repertoires in COVID-19. Profiling relied on immunoSEQ multiplex PCR, and the TCRdb table lists in-frame clones only, not all of them. The sample includes 350,000 or so clones, roughly nine tenths of them seen just once. Sample: peripheral blood. The receptors here all came from a woman aged 55-69 years with COVID-19, enrolled during active disease.

This chain joins TRBV11-3 and TRBJ1-1; D might be TRBD1 (5 bases). CDR3 length equals 14 residues. Trimming left V 1 base short and J 3 bases short, with 9 bases between. Germline CDR1 and CDR2: SGHNT and YENEEA. The CDR3 spells CASSLGSGDTEAFF. CDR3 bases: TGTGCCAGCAGCTTAGGATCGGGGGACACTGAAGCTTTCTTT.

This sequence joins TRBV2 and TRBJ1-1, with D unclear. Germline values: CDR1 SNHLY, CDR2 FYNNEI. This CDR3 is 13 amino acids long. Trimming stripped 10 bases from V and 3 bases from J, with 15 bases between. The CDR3 sequence: CATLTRGDTEAFF. The CDR3, as DNA: TGTGCCACCTTGACCCGGGGTGACACTGAAGCTTTCTTT. The full variable domain, in which reference TRBV2 and TRBJ1-1 provide the parts outside the CDR3, is EPEVTQTPSHQVTQMGQEVILRCVPISNHLYFYWYRQILGQKVEFLVSFYNNEISEKSEIFDDQFSVERPDGSNFTLKIRSTKLEDSAMYFCATLTRGDTEAFFGQGTRLTVV.

J is TRBJ2-3 and V is TRBV18, with 8 bases that match TRBD2. V was clipped by 2 bases and J by 9 bases; unmatched bases: 10. The CDR3 covers 15 residues. Germline CDR1 reads KGHSH; CDR2 reads LQKENI. This CDR3 reads CASSPVPAGEYTQYF. The CDR3 DNA sequence: TGTGCCAGCTCACCAGTGCCAGCGGGGGAGTACACGCAGTATTTT.

This clone has only one observation. V is TRBV12-3 or TRBV12-4 and J is TRBJ1-2; no definite D call. With 7 bases removed from V and 5 bases from J, the gap between germline ends came to 8 bases. The CDR3 runs 11 residues. The DNA for the CDR3 is TGTGCCAGCAACGCGGGTTATGGCTACACCTTC. Translating gives CASNAGYGYTF.

The genes are TRBV21-1 and TRBJ2-7; no DNA check was done on the table's D call, TRBD1. TRBV21-1 is annotated as a pseudogene. This CDR3 contains 16 residues. The CDR3, as DNA: TGTGCCAGCAGACCTTGTGGGACAGGTAGCTCCTACGAGCAGTACTTC. Translated, it gives CASRPCGTGSSYEQYF.

The gene calls are TRBV2 and TRBJ1-6; D may be TRBD1 (6 bases). This CDR3 has 14 amino acids. Germline V lookup: CDR1 SNHLY, CDR2 FYNNEI. Trimming took off 6 bases at V and 7 bases at J, with 13 bases between the two ends. Here the CDR3 reads CASSDYRDNSPLHF. The CDR3 coding sequence is TGTGCCAGCAGCGATTACAGGGACAATTCACCCCTCCACTTT.

The rearrangement joins TRBV2 to TRBJ1-4; D ambiguous. Germline CDR1 and CDR2: SNHLY and FYNNEI. V was cut by 5 bases and J by 0 bases, with 10 bases left in between. This CDR3 has 15 residues. The CDR3 region has the DNA TGTGCCAGCAGTAGATCGTCAGCAACTAATGAAAAACTGTTTTTT. Amino acid sequence: CASSRSSATNEKLFF. Looking up the rest from reference TRBV2 and TRBJ1-4 gives the full variable domain: EPEVTQTPSHQVTQMGQEVILRCVPISNHLYFYWYRQILGQKVEFLVSFYNNEISEKSEIFDDQFSVERPDGSNFTLKIRSTKLEDSAMYFCASSRSSATNEKLFFGSGTQLSVL.

The rearrangement uses TRBV5-1 and TRBJ1-5, with 7 positions matching TRBD1. Germline V gene lookup returns CDR1 SGHRS and CDR2 YFSETQ. The CDR3 totals 14 residues. Unmatched junction bases numbered 6, after V lost 4 bases and J lost 5 bases. CDR3 in DNA: TGCGCCAGCAGCCGTACAGGGGACGATCAGCCCCAGCATTTT. Protein sequence: CASSRTGDDQPQHF.

This chain connects TRBV2 to TRBJ2-7; TRBD1 agrees at 8 bases. CDR1 and CDR2 from the germline V gene are SNHLY and FYNNEI. The V segment lost 7 bases and the J segment 4 bases; nucleotides outside the gene matches: 12. The CDR3 loop spans 15 amino acids. The CDR3 is CASTPRRQGAYEQYF. Here the CDR3 DNA reads TGTGCCAGCACTCCTCGGCGGCAGGGGGCGTACGAGCAGTACTTC.

This chain links TRBV18 with TRBJ2-5; the D is unclear. The CDR3 has 13 residues. With 3 bases removed from V and 5 bases from J, the gap between germline ends came to 10 bases. Germline V lookup: CDR1 KGHSH, CDR2 LQKENI. In DNA, the CDR3 is TGTGCCAGCTCACCGGCCGAGAGGGAGACCCAGTACTTC. Its translation: CASSPAERETQYF.

The chain uses TRBV12-5 and TRBJ1-1, with TRBD1 matching 7 bases. The length of the CDR3 is 12 residues. V was pared by 7 bases and J by 4 bases, with 3 bases of the junction left unmatched. Germline values: CDR1 LGHNT, CDR2 FRNRAP. The CDR3 region is CASAYRGTEAFF. The CDR3 nucleotides read TGTGCTAGTGCATACAGGGGCACTGAAGCTTTCTTT.

J is TRBJ2-5 and V is TRBV23-1, with 8 bases lining up with TRBD1. TRBV23-1 falls under the ORF class, with uncertain function. The CDR3 consists of 17 residues. Trimming removed 4 bases from V and 3 bases from J; junction bases left unmatched: 13. DNA for the CDR3: TGCGCCAGCAGTCCTTCGCCCAACAGGGGGGTCGAAGAGACCCAGTACTTC. Residues: CASSPSPNRGVEETQYF.